The next 5 T cell receptor beta chains were all read from a single sample in a study of T-cell reconstitution after alpha-beta-depleted transplantation in children. For TCRbeta, the library was prepared with unique molecular identifiers. TCRdb re-analysed the PCR reads in MiXCR, keeping a single row per CDR3 protein. The sample has around 580,000 distinct CDR3 sequences, over 20% seen once. The source material was PBMCs, sampled before TCRalphabeta/CD19-depleted stem cell transplant. These receptors all stem from a boy younger than two with Wiskott-Aldrich syndrome, due to receive a stem cell transplant.

This clonotype was seen a few times. The rearrangement links TRBV5-1 to TRBJ2-1, with a possible D match to TRBD1 (6 bases). Germline loops: CDR1 SGHRS, CDR2 YFSETQ. V gave up 1 base and J gave up 8 bases, with 10 bases separating them. This CDR3 comprises 13 residues. The CDR3 DNA reads TGCGCCAGCAGCTTGCCCCAGGGGCATGAGCAGTTCTTC. As protein: CASSLPQGHEQFF.

This clonotype was seen a handful of times. The chain links TRBV29-1 to TRBJ2-5; possible D gene TRBD2, 5 bases. CDR1 SQVTM and CDR2 ANQGSEA come from the germline V gene. CDR3 length: 16 residues. Trimming cost V 0 bases and J 5 bases, with 19 bases left between them. The CDR3 DNA sequence: TGCAGCGTTGAAGATCGATTTGGAGGATGGAGTGAGACCCAGTACTTC. Translating gives CSVEDRFGGWSETQYF.

This clonotype was recorded at least ten times. The V call is TRBV5-1, the J call TRBJ2-2; D gene ambiguous. CDR3 length: 13 residues. From germline, CDR1 is SGHRS and CDR2 YFSETQ. V was trimmed by 4 bases and J by 4 bases, leaving 8 bases between them. CDR3 loop: CASSPQSTGELFF. The CDR3 DNA reads as TGCGCCAGCAGCCCCCAGTCCACCGGGGAGCTGTTTTTT.

This clonotype was detected only once. The DNA for the CDR3 is TGCAGCGTTAGGACAGGGATGAATCAGCCCCAGCATTTT. It is translated as CSVRTGMNQPQHF. The rearrangement uses TRBV29-1 and TRBJ1-5; 8 bases agree with TRBD1. The CDR3 covers 13 residues. CDR1 is SQVTM and CDR2 is ANQGSEA in the germline V gene. V shed 5 bases, J shed 4 bases, and the junction held 4 bases outside the gene matches.

The rearrangement uses TRBV5-1 and TRBJ1-2; D gene uncertain. Germline V gives CDR1 SGHRS, CDR2 YFSETQ. There are 15 residues in the CDR3. V lost 0 bases to trimming and J lost 2 bases, with 11 bases between them. The DNA for the CDR3 is TGCGCCAGCAGCTTGGGAAGTTCAGCAAACTATGGCTACACCTTC. Its protein is CASSLGSSANYGYTF.